This TCR beta chain came from a study of PD-1 blockade in classical Hodgkin lymphoma. Study overall: It was nivolumab at 3 mg/kg, given intravenously every 2 weeks, that patients received.

Time point noted: cycle 4 day 1 (C4D1), after less than 7 weeks of nivolumab. Each patient's relapse followed autologous stem cell transplantation, and brentuximab vedotin exposure varied. Through magnetic negative selection, CD8+ T cells were separated from PBMCs that had been thawed. The method was immunoSEQ multiplex PCR; TCRdb's version includes in-frame clones alone and lacks a portion of them. The repertoire holds 6,000 to 9,500 clones, approximately 80% seen once, with roughly a third in the top ten. A note on this clone: Its antigen remains unidentified.

Study findings and constraints: Reports indicated that newly diagnosed patients had lower baseline TCR diversity than healthy donors did. Possible causes of repertoire differences, disease activity or prior therapy, remain undefined.

This CDR3 region has 16 residues. Germline V lookup: CDR1 MGHDK, CDR2 SYGVNS. Losses at the gene ends were 1 base for V and 1 base for J; bases not matched to a gene: 6. This receptor was identified in a human donor with classical Hodgkin lymphoma. This chain joins TRBV25-1 and TRBJ2-5; TRBD2 matches at 7 bases. Sample: CD8+ T cells from blood, taken before the fourth cycle of nivolumab. CDR3 bases: TGTGCCAGCAGTGAATGGGGGGGACTGCTCCAAGAGACCCAGTACTTC. It is translated as CASSEWGGLLQETQYF.